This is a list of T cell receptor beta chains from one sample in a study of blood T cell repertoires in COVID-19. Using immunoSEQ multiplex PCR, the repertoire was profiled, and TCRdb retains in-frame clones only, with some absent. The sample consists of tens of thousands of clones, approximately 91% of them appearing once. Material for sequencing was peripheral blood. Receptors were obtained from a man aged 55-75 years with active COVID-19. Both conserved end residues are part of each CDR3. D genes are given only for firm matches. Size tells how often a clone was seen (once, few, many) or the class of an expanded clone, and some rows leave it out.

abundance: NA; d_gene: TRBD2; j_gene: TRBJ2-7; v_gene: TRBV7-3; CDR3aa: CASSLRAGNLNSYEQYF; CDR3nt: TGTGCCAGCAGCTTAAGAGCGGGGAACCTAAACTCCTACGAGCAGTACTTC
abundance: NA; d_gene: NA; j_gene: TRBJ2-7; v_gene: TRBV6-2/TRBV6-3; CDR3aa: CASSLEVFSSRYEQYF; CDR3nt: TGTGCCAGCAGCCTCGAGGTGTTTAGCAGCAGATACGAGCAGTACTTC
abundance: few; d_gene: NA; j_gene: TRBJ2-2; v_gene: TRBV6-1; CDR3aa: CASSELGGNTGELFF; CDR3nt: TGTGCCAGCAGTGAACTTGGCGGGAACACCGGGGAGCTGTTTTTT
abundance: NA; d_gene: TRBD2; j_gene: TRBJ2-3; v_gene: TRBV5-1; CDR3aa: CASSFLAGRYTDTQYF; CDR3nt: TGCGCCAGCAGCTTCCTAGCGGGAAGGTACACAGATACGCAGTATTTT
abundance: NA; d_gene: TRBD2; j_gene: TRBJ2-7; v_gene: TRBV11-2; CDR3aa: CASSLVAGSYEQYF; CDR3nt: TGTGCCAGCAGCCTTGTAGCGGGGAGCTACGAGCAGTACTTC
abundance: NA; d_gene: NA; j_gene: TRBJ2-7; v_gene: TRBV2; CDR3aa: CASSDSISYEQYF; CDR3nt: TGTGCCAGCAGCGACTCGATCTCCTACGAGCAGTACTTC
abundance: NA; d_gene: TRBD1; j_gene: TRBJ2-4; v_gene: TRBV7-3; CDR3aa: CASSQGDINIQYF; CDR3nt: TGTGCCAGCAGCCAGGGGGATATAAACATTCAGTACTTC
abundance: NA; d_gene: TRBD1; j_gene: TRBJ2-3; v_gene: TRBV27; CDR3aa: CASSRQGGFITDTQYF; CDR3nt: TGTGCCAGCAGTAGACAGGGGGGATTCATCACAGATACGCAGTATTTT
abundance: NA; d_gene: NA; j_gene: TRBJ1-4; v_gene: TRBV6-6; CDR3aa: CASSYRGEEKLFF; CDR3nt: TGTGCCAGCAGTTACCGCGGGGAAGAAAAACTGTTTTTT
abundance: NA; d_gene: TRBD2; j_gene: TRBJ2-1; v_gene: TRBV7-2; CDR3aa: CASSLEREGAQFF; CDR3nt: TGTGCCAGCAGCTTAGAGCGGGAGGGTGCGCAGTTCTTC
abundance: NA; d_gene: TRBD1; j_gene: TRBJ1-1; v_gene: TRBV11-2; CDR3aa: CASSPLDRFRGYDTEAFF; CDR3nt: TGTGCCAGCAGCCCCCTGGACAGGTTCCGCGGGTACGACACTGAAGCTTTCTTT
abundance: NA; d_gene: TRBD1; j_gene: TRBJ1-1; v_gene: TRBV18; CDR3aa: CASSRFTGEDAEAFF; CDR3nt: TGTGCCAGCTCACGATTCACAGGGGAGGACGCTGAAGCTTTCTTT
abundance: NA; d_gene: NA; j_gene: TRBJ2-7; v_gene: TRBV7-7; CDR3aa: CASSPGGGLYEQYF; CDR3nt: TGTGCCAGCAGTCCCGGAGGGGGCCTCTACGAGCAGTACTTC
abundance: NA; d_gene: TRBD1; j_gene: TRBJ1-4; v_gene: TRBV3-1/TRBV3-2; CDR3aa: CASTQTGGYEKLFF; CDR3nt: TGTGCCAGCACCCAGACAGGGGGCTATGAAAAACTGTTTTTT
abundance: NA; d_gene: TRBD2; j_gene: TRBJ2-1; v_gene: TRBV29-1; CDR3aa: CSVEPGLAADNEQFF; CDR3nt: TGCAGCGTTGAACCGGGACTAGCGGCAGACAATGAGCAGTTCTTC
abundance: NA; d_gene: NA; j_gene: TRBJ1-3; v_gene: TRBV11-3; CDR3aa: CASSARDRNTIYF; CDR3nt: TGTGCCAGCAGCGCCCGGGACAGAAACACCATATATTTT
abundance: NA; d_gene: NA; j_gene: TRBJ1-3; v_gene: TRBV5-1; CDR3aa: CASSLPSSGNTIYF; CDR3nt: TGCGCCAGCAGCTTGCCGAGCTCTGGAAACACCATATATTTT
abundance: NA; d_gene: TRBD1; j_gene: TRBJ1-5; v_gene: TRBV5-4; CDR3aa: CASSAGTGFNQPQHF; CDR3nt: TGTGCCAGCAGCGCCGGGACAGGGTTCAATCAGCCCCAGCATTTT
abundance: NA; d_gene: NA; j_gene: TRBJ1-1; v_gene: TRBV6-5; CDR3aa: CASSYSIGGTEAFF; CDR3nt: TGTGCCAGCAGTTACTCGATAGGGGGCACTGAAGCTTTCTTT
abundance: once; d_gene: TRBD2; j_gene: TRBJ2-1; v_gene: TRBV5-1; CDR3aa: CASSRLAGGVLNEQFF; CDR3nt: TGCGCCAGCAGCAGACTAGCGGGAGGGGTCCTCAATGAGCAGTTCTTC
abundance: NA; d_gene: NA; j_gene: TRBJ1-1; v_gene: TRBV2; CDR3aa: CASSVRQDTEAFF; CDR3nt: TGTGCCAGCAGTGTTCGGCAGGACACTGAAGCTTTCTTT
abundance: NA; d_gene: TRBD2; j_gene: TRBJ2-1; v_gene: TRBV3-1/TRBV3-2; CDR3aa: CASSPLAGAGNEQFF; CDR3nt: TGTGCCAGCAGCCCGCTGGCGGGAGCGGGGAATGAGCAGTTCTTC
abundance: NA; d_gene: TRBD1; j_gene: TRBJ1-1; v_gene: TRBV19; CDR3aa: CASSTTGGYTEAFF; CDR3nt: TGTGCCAGTAGTACGACAGGGGGCTACACTGAAGCTTTCTTT
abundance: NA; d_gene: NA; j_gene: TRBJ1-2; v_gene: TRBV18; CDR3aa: CASSPARVRAYGYTF; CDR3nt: TGTGCCAGCTCACCCGCCCGAGTGAGGGCCTATGGCTACACCTTC
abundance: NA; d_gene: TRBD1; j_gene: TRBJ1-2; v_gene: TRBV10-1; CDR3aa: CASSQRQGSYGYTF; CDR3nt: TGCGCCAGCAGCCAAAGACAGGGGTCCTATGGCTACACCTTC
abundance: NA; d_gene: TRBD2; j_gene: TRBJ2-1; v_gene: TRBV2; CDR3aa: CASMSLAGVSYNEQFF; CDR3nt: TGTGCCAGCATGAGCCTAGCGGGGGTCTCCTACAATGAGCAGTTCTTC
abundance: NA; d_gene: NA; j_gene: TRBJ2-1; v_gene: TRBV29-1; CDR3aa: CSVVERGLGEQFF; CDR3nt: TGCAGCGTTGTGGAAAGGGGACTGGGTGAGCAGTTCTTC
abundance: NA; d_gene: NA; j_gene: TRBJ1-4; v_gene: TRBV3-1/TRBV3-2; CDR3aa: CASSRRANEKLFF; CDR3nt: TGTGCCAGCAGCCGCCGGGCTAATGAAAAACTGTTTTTT
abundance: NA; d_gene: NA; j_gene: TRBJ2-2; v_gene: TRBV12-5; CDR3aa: CATGVGSNTGELFF; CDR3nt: TGTGCCACTGGGGTGGGGAGTAACACCGGGGAGCTGTTTTTT